This paragraph reports one T cell receptor (beta chain). Which antigen it targets is not known. Nothing much larger sits one base from this clone, and base qualities are not available. Adjacent normal breast tissue was collected about 2-4.5 cm away from the tumor, rinsed in PBS and stored in prechilled RNAlater. Because of high lipid content and low cell density, about 85-300 mg of normal breast tissue was often needed to obtain sufficient DNA. The study profiled bulk TCR beta-chain repertoires in matched peripheral blood, tumor and adjacent normal breast tissue taken from some 17 patients with early-stage breast cancer. Genomic DNA was extracted with the Qiagen AllPrep DNA/RNA Mini kit. Each sample was amplified in two independent genomic DNA replicates, using 0.5 to 0.65 ug for blood and roughly 1.5 ug for tumor or normal breast. Following the manufacturer's instructions, the ImmunoSeq Intro kit was used to carry out TCRB sequencing on genomic DNA. Multiplex PCR was run for roughly 30 cycles using proprietary primers and spike-in control sequences for absolute quantification. An 87-bp fragment spanning the CDR3 and flanking V and J genes was sequenced with single-end 150-bp reads. Each lane of an Illumina MiSeq using version 3.0 chemistry carried seven multiplexed samples, with two replicates per sample. Per the original workflow: The vendor's proprietary pipeline processed the raw data and merged both replicates into a single result for each sample. Clonotypes were defined as productive rearrangements sharing the V-gene family, CDR3 amino acid sequence and J-gene segment. Clonality was computed as 1 minus the normalized Shannon entropy (Pielou evenness) of TCRB abundances. T cell density was estimated by dividing total templates by the number of input cells inferred from the DNA input amount. Recon was used with default parameters to estimate total repertoire diversity and clonality. A clonotype was considered tumor-enriched if its abundance in tumor exceeded 0.1% and was at least 32-fold higher than its abundance in normal breast. TCRdb holds this immuneACCESS table with in-frame rearrangements only. Some clones are missing; in checked studies, unresolved V genes explain under half, and the rest has no known cause. That table gives V, J and clone size, and the DNA gave D and trimming. The sample records about 14,000 clones, roughly 83% of which are singletons. The ten largest account for 7.6% of the sample.

Ends trimmed: V by 1 base, J by 3 bases; bases unmatched to a gene: 14. The CDR3 holds 18 amino acids from the cysteine to the phenylalanine. The read is trimmed to its CDR3 DNA, 54 bases read in frame from base 1. As encoded in the germline V gene (reference sequence), CDR1 is LNHDA while CDR2 is SQIVND. This sample is drawn from a study of early stage breast cancer tumors (dated by TCRdb to between 2016 and 2019). With respect to the entire study: Of the roughly 15 invasive breast tumors, more than 9 were found to be estrogen receptor-positive, progesterone receptor-positive and HER2-negative. About 70% of the 12 ER+/PR+/HER2- tumors were invasive ductal carcinomas, while the other four were invasive lobular carcinomas. On average, each sample had roughly 9.7-fold read coverage. Across all samples, 2 million to 3 million templates representing roughly 1,100,000 unique clonotypes were detected. Overall study results and their limits: The small cohort size prevented analysis by tumor subtype. Enriched TCRB sequences shared across patients were mostly commonly generated sequences, unlikely to play an important role in the tumor microenvironment. Bulk genomic DNA sequencing of unsorted cells missed chain pairing and functional markers such as CD4, CD8 and FOXP3. Repertoires from blood and normal breast were more alike than repertoires from blood and tumor, and in about 85% of the 16 patients, comparing each tissue with blood separated tumor from normal. Tumors showed around 2.7-fold higher T cell density and higher clonality than adjacent normal breast tissue.

The V and J genes are TRBV19 and TRBJ2-7; 8 central bases correspond to TRBD1. The clonotype comes from a person in their fifties with breast cancer. The sample consisted of normal breast tissue next to the tumor. The CDR3 here reads CASSIVGATGAPIYEQYF. The nucleotide sequence reads TGTGCCAGTAGTATAGTTGGGGCGACAGGGGCCCCAATCTACGAGCAGTACTTC.